This TCR beta chain was sequenced during a study of T cell repertoires in cytomegalovirus infection. About the study: In public TCR beta signatures, there were indications of both CMV infection and matching HLA type.

In TCRdb, the reads were re-called with MiXCR into one record per CDR3 protein. The sample lists some 150,000 distinct CDR3 sequences, about a quarter occurring once. Overall study results and limits: Across the ex vivo response, the dominant clonotypes were HLA-C-restricted CMV-specific TCR beta clonotypes. There were carriers of CMV plus the relevant HLA, and cumulative public TCR beta family frequency identified them.

About this clonotype: Its antigen remains unknown.

V was clipped by 6 bases and J by 8 bases; unmatched bases: 11. The CDR3 has 14 residues. The receptor was isolated from a human donor in good health (CMV status not recorded). Some clones in this sample may be carry-over from other donors' samples. The sequenced material came from PBMCs. The chain links TRBV12-3 or TRBV12-4 to TRBJ1-2; 8 bases agree with TRBD1. The CDR3 sequence is CASRPPDRGQGYTF. Here the CDR3 DNA reads TGTGCCAGCAGACCTCCAGACAGGGGACAGGGCTACACCTTC.